The rows below give T cell receptor beta chains drawn from one sample of a study of blood T cell repertoires in COVID-19. Sequencing used immunoSEQ multiplex PCR; TCRdb keeps in-frame clones, though not all of them. The sample shows approximately 160,000 clones, about 88% of them seen only once. Material: peripheral blood. The receptors come from a man aged 60 to 69 with active or convalescent COVID-19. Both conserved end residues are part of each CDR3. A D gene is named only where the DNA matches it firmly.

TRBV9	TRBJ2-3	TRBD1	TGTGCCAGCAGCGTAGAGGCTACAGGGGGAGGCACAGATACGCAGTATTTT	CASSVEATGGGTDTQYF
TRBV30	TRBJ2-7	TRBD1	TGTGCCTGGAGGTTGGACAGGGGCTCCTACGAGCAGTACTTC	CAWRLDRGSYEQYF
TRBV30	TRBJ1-1	.	TGTGCCTGGATGGGGGGGTGGAAAAAAGGAATGAACACTGAAGCTTTCTTT	CAWMGGWKKGMNTEAFF
TRBV7-9	TRBJ2-5	TRBD2	TGTGCCAGCAGCACACGGGGGGGCGCGGGACAAGAGACCCAGTACTTC	CASSTRGGAGQETQYF
TRBV10-1	TRBJ1-2	.	TGCGCCAGCAGTGAGAGCGCCTACTATGGCTACACCTTC	CASSESAYYGYTF
TRBV11-2	TRBJ2-1	TRBD2	TGTGCCAGCAGCGTGGGACTAGCTGAGGGCAATGAGCAGTTCTTC	CASSVGLAEGNEQFF
TRBV2	TRBJ1-1	.	TGTGCCAGCAGTATACAGCTGAACACTGAAGCTTTCTTT	CASSIQLNTEAFF
TRBV7-6	TRBJ1-1	.	TGTGCCAGCACCTCCGGCACTGAAGCTTTCTTT	CASTSGTEAFF
TRBV19	TRBJ1-1	.	TGTGCCAGTAGTATTACCAACAGGGTCACTGAAGCTTTCTTT	CASSITNRVTEAFF
TRBV7-9	TRBJ2-1	.	TGTGCCAGCAGCTCTCATAGGAGCTCCTACAATGAGCAGTTCTTC	CASSSHRSSYNEQFF